A single sample is the source of the 2 T cell receptor beta chains below, sequenced in a study of T cells after yellow fever vaccination. TCRdb ran MiXCR on the 5' RACE reads and lists one entry per CDR3 protein. The sample holds under 400,000 distinct CDR3 sequences; approximately 12% are singletons and the top ten take about 3%. The input for sequencing was CD4+ T cells sorted from PBMCs, taken 15 days after the yellow fever booster vaccination. Receptor source: a man between 18 and 29 years old who received the YFV17D yellow fever vaccine.

The chain carries TRBV18 and TRBJ1-3; no reliable D call. CDR1 KGHSH and CDR2 LQKENI come from the germline V gene. V lost 3 bases to trimming and J lost 1 base, with 10 bases between them. CDR3 length: 15 residues. Here the CDR3 reads CASSPQPPSGNTIYF. In DNA, the CDR3 is TGTGCCAGCTCACCCCAGCCACCTTCTGGAAACACCATATATTTT.

The V call is TRBV6-6, the J call TRBJ2-6, with D possibly being TRBD1 or TRBD2 (5 bases each). This CDR3 is 13 amino acids long. CDR1 is MNHNY and CDR2 is SVGAGI in the germline V gene (reference sequence). The germline V and J ends were trimmed by 9 bases and 2 bases, with 8 bases remaining between them. CDR3 in DNA: TGTGCCAGTGAGGGGACTGGGGCCAACGTCCTGACTTTC. This encodes CASEGTGANVLTF.